This TCR beta chain was sequenced in a study of response to subunit inactivated influenza vaccine. This clonotype was recorded a few times. Its antigen is as yet unknown. TCRdb processed the RT-PCR reads anew with MiXCR; each CDR3 protein has one entry. The data show over 400,000 distinct CDR3 sequences, 13% seen once. Points from the study as a whole: Authors proposed each seasonal influenza vaccination draws in few new T cells.

Sequencing was performed on PBMCs from blood, taken 40 to 50 days after vaccination. This clonotype was sampled from a man in his fifties or sixties who received an inactivated influenza vaccine.

DNA for the CDR3: TGTGCCAGCAGCTTAGCCTCGACAGGGAACACCGGGGAGCTGTTTTTT. Protein sequence: CASSLASTGNTGELFF. The J gene is TRBJ2-2, the V gene TRBV7-2, with a possible D match to TRBD1 (6 bases). Trimming cost V 0 bases and J 1 base, with 9 bases left between them. CDR3 length: 16 amino acids. In germline, CDR1 is SGHTA, CDR2 FQGNSA.